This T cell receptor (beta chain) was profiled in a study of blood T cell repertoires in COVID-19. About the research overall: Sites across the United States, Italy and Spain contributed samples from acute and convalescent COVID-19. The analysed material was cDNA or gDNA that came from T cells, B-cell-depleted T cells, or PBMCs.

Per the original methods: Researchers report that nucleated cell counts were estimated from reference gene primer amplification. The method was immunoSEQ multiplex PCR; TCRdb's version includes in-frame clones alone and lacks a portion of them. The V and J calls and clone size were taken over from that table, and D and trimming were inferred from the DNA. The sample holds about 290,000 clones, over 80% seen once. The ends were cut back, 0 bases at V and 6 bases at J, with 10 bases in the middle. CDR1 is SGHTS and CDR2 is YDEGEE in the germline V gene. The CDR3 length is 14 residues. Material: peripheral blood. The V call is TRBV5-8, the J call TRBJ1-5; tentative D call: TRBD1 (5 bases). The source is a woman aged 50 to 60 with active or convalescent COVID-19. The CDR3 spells CASSLVTVLQPQHF. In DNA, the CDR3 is TGTGCCAGCAGCTTGGTGACAGTACTTCAGCCCCAGCATTTT. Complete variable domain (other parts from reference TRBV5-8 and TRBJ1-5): EAGVTQSPTHLIKTRGQQATLRCSPISGHTSVYWYQQALGLGLQFLLWYDEGEERNRGNFPPRFSGRQFPNYSSELNVNALELEDSALYLCASSLVTVLQPQHFGDGTRLSIL.